This TCR beta chain was retrieved from a study of blood T cell repertoires in COVID-19. Background on the study: Both acute and convalescent COVID-19 samples were obtained from the United States, Italy and Spain. T cells, B-cell-depleted T cells, or PBMCs provided the cDNA or gDNA that served as material.

Original data processing: Researchers report that nucleated cell counts were estimated from reference gene primer amplification. Produced via immunoSEQ multiplex PCR; TCRdb's table is partial and in-frame only. That table gives V, J and clone size, and the DNA gave D and trimming. The sample comprises about 200,000 clones, 75% to 85% of which are singletons, and around 13% rests with the top ten. Trimming took 7 bases from V and 2 from J, leaving 15 bases between them. CDR3 length: 15 residues. The V gene's germline CDR1 is SGHVS and CDR2 FQNEAQ. Specimen: peripheral blood. The V call is TRBV7-8, the J call TRBJ1-5, with D possibly being TRBD1 (6 bases). The sequence derives from a human donor in a cohort sampled during active COVID-19. This chain's CDR3 is CASNRDLSRNQPQHF. CDR3 bases: TGTGCCAGCAACAGGGACCTATCCCGCAATCAGCCCCAGCATTTT.